The sequence of this T cell receptor (beta chain) was determined in a study of T cell responses to AZD1222 COVID-19 vaccine. Whole-study context: Second-dose intervals of approximately 4 or approximately 12 weeks were pooled.

On this clone: Its antigen is as yet unknown.

Deletions cut 11 bases from V and 0 bases from J, with 13 bases between. This CDR3 spans 13 amino acids. In germline, CDR1 is SNHLY, CDR2 FYNNEI. Whole-study results and caveats: Repertoire collection took place solely once the T cell response had peaked. Spike-specific TCR breadth and depth went up after people got two AZD1222 doses.

Assay used: immunoSEQ multiplex PCR; TCRdb lists only in-frame clones, some missing. The sample holds about 120,000 clones, about 88% seen once. This sequence originates from an adult in good health. J is TRBJ1-1 and V is TRBV2; TRBD1 is a possible D gene (5 bases). The material was peripheral blood, obtained on day 0 of AZD1222 vaccination. CDR3 region: CAGTARMNTEAFF. For the CDR3, the DNA is TGTGCCGGGACGGCGAGGATGAACACTGAAGCTTTCTTT.